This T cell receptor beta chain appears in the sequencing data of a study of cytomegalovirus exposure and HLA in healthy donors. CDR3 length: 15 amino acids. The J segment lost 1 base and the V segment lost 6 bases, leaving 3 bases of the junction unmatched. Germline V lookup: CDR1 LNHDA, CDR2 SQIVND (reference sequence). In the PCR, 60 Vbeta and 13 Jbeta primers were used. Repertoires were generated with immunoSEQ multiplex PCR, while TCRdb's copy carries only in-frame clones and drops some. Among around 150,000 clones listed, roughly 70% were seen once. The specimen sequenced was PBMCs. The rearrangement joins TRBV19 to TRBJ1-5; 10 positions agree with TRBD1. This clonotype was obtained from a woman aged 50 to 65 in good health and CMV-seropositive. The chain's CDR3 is CASSPGQGSNQPQHF. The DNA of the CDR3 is TGTGCCAGTAGCCCGGGACAGGGGAGCAATCAGCCCCAGCATTTT.